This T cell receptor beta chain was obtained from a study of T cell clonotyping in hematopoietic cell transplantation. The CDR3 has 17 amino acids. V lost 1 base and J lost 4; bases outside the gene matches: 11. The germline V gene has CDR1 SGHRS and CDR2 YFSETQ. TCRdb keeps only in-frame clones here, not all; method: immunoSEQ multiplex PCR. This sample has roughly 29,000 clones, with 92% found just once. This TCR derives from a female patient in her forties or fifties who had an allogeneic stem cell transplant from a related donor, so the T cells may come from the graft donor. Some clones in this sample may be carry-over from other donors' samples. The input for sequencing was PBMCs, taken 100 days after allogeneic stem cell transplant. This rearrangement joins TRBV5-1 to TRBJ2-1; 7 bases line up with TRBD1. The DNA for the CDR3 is TGCGCCAGCAGCTTGCCTCAGACAGGGAGCCGTTACAATGAGCAGTTCTTC. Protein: CASSLPQTGSRYNEQFF.